A selection of T cell receptor beta chains follows, all from one sample in a study of cytomegalovirus exposure and HLA in healthy donors. Sequencing used immunoSEQ multiplex PCR; TCRdb keeps in-frame clones, though not all of them. In the table there are more than 130,000 clones, 60% to 85% of which are singletons. The specimen sequenced was PBMCs. The receptors come from a male donor in good health and CMV-seronegative. Each CDR3 is given with its conserved first and last residue. A D gene is named only where the DNA matches it firmly. A clone size is listed for some rows: how often the clone was seen (once, few, many), or a class if it is expanded.

DNA,CDR3,D,V,size,J
TGTGCCAGCAGTGCGGCAGGGGGGACTGAAGCTTTCTTT,CASSAAGGTEAFF,TRBD1,TRBV6-1,.,TRBJ1-1
TGTGCCAGCAGCCCTAGCGGGGGGGCCCGGAATGAGCAGTTCTTC,CASSPSGGARNEQFF,TRBD2,TRBV13,.,TRBJ2-1
TGTGCCAGCAGGGTGGGGGCCAATCAGCCCCAGCATTTT,CASRVGANQPQHF,.,TRBV2,.,TRBJ1-5
TGTGCCAGCAGCCCGTATCAGACGGCCAGGATGGGCACTGAAGCTTTCTTT,CASSPYQTARMGTEAFF,.,TRBV5-8,.,TRBJ1-1
TGTGCCAGCAAGGGAGGGCCGTTGAACACTGAAGCTTTCTTT,CASKGGPLNTEAFF,.,TRBV6-1,.,TRBJ1-1
TGTGCCAGCAGTGCTTTACAGGGGGCTAATTCACCCCTCCACTTT,CASSALQGANSPLHF,TRBD1,TRBV6-1,.,TRBJ1-6
TGCAGCGTAGCGGGAGGGCGCACAGATACGCAGTATTTT,CSVAGGRTDTQYF,TRBD2,TRBV29-1,few,TRBJ2-3
TGTGCCAGCTCACCGAAGGCCGGAGGGGTGCACTATGGCTACACCTTC,CASSPKAGGVHYGYTF,.,TRBV18,.,TRBJ1-2
TGTGCCAGCAGCTTAGCCCCTCTCGCGGAGAGCTCCTACAATGAGCAGTTCTTC,CASSLAPLAESSYNEQFF,.,TRBV7-3,.,TRBJ2-1
TGCGCCAGCAGCGACGGGACTGCTCATAAAGAGACCCAGTACTTC,CASSDGTAHKETQYF,.,TRBV5-1,.,TRBJ2-5
TGTGCCCCGTACCAGGAGGGGCCGACGTTTAGCAATCAGCCCCAGCATTTT,CAPYQEGPTFSNQPQHF,.,TRBV25-1,few,TRBJ1-5
TGTGCCAGCAGCCCCGACAGGGGGCAGAAGACCCAGTACTTC,CASSPDRGQKTQYF,TRBD1,TRBV7-6,once,TRBJ2-5
TGTGCCAGCACTCCGAGAGGGAGACTTCTAAATAGCAATCAGCCCCAGCATTTT,CASTPRGRLLNSNQPQHF,.,TRBV21-1,.,TRBJ1-5
TGTGCCAGCACCAAGCAGGGCGGGGGCAATCAGCCCCAGCATTTT,CASTKQGGGNQPQHF,.,TRBV28,.,TRBJ1-5
TGTGCCAGTAGTTTTCAGACAGGCACGAACACTGAAGCTTTCTTT,CASSFQTGTNTEAFF,.,TRBV19,.,TRBJ1-1
TGTGCCAGCAGCATGACAGGGGCGGGGGAGCAGTACTTC,CASSMTGAGEQYF,TRBD1,TRBV2,.,TRBJ2-7
TGTGCCAGCAGTTATGACAGATCCCAAGAGACCCAGTACTTC,CASSYDRSQETQYF,.,TRBV5-8,.,TRBJ2-5
TGTGCCAGCAGCGGACTAGCGGGAGGGGTTGAGCAGTTCTTC,CASSGLAGGVEQFF,TRBD2,TRBV2,.,TRBJ2-1
TGTGCCAGTAGCATTGGCTTATACTCCTACGAGCAGTACTTC,CASSIGLYSYEQYF,.,TRBV19,few,TRBJ2-7
TGTGCCAGCAGCTTGGGACAAACTAATTCACCCCTCCACTTT,CASSLGQTNSPLHF,.,TRBV5-5,once,TRBJ1-6